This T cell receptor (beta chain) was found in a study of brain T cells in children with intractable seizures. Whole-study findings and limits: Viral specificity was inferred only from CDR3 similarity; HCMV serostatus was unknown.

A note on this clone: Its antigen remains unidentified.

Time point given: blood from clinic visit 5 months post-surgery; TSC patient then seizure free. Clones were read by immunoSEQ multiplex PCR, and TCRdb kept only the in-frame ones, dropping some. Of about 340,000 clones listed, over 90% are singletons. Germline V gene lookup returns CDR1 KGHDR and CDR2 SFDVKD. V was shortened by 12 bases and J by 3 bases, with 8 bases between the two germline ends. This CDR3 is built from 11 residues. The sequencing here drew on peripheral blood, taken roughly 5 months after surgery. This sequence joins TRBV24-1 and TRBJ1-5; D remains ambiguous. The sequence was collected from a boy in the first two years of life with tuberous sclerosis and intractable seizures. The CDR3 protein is CALRDNQPQHF. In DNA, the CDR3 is TGTGCCCTCAGAGACAATCAGCCCCAGCATTTT.